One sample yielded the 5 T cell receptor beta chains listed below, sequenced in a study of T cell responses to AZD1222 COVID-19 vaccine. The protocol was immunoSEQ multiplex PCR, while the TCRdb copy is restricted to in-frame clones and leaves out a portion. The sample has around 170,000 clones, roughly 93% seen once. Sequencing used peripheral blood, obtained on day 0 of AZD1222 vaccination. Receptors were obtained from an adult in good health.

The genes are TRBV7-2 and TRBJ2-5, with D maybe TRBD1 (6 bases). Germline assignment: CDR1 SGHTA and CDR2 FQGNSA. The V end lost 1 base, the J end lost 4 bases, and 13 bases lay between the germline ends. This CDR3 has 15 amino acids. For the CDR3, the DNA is TGTGCCAGCAGCTTAGTACAGGGATCCCCAGAGACCCAGTACTTC. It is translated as CASSLVQGSPETQYF.

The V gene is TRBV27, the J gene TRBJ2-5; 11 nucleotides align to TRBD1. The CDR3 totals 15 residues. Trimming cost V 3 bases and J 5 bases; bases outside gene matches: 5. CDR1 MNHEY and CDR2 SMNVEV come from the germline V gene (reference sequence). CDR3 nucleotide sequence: TGTGCCAGCAGTTTGACTGGACAGGGGGCGGAGACCCAGTACTTC. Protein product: CASSLTGQGAETQYF.

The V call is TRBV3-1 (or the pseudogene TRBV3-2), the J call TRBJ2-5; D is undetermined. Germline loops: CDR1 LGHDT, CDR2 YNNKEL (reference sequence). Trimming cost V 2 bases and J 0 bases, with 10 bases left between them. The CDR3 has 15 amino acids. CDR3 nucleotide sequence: TGTGCCAGCAGCCAACCAGAGCTTTACCAAGAGACCCAGTACTTC. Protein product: CASSQPELYQETQYF.

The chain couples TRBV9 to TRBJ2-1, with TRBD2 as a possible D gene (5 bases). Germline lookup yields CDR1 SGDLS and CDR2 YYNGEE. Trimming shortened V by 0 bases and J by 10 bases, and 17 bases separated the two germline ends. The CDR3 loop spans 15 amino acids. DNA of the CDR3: TGTGCCAGCAGCGTAGCTGCGGACTCAGCTAGAGAGCAGTTCTTC. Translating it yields CASSVAADSAREQFF.

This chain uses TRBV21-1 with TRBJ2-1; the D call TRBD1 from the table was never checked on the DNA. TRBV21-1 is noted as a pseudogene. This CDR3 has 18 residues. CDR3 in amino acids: CASRPLSRGNMGYNEQFF. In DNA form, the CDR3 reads TGTGCCAGCAGGCCCCTAAGCAGGGGGAATATGGGCTACAATGAGCAGTTCTTC.